Below are 13 T cell receptor beta chains sequenced from a single sample in a study of cytomegalovirus exposure and HLA in healthy donors. Use of 60 Vbeta and 13 Jbeta primers characterized the PCR. Sequencing used immunoSEQ multiplex PCR; TCRdb keeps in-frame clones, though not all of them. The sample consists of 150,000 to 200,000 clones, 68% of them appearing once. The sequenced material came from PBMCs. These receptors came from a man aged 50 to 60 in good health and CMV-seronegative.

V gene TRBV11-3 combines with J gene TRBJ2-3; TRBD1 aligns across 9 bases. V gave up 1 base and J gave up 1 base; unmatched junction bases: 6. Germline V lookup: CDR1 SGHNT, CDR2 YENEEA. The length of the CDR3 is 17 residues. Here the CDR3 DNA reads TGTGCCAGCAGCTTAGGGTTCGGGGACAGGGGCACAGATACGCAGTATTTT. It yields the protein CASSLGFGDRGTDTQYF.

This rearrangement joins TRBV7-2 to TRBJ2-3, with TRBD2 as a possible D gene (6 bases). Germline assignment: CDR1 SGHTA and CDR2 FQGNSA. Trimming cost V 4 bases and J 4 bases, with 12 bases left between them. This CDR3 contains 14 residues. In nucleotides, the CDR3 is TGTGCCAGCAGCTACGGGACTTTCCCAGATACGCAGTATTTT. Its translation is CASSYGTFPDTQYF.

The J gene is TRBJ1-3, the V gene TRBV19; 8 bases agree with TRBD1. Germline V gene data show CDR1 as LNHDA and CDR2 as SQIVND (reference sequence). The trim removed 5 bases at V and 0 bases at J, leaving 3 bases unmatched. The CDR3 has 15 residues. The CDR3 region is CASSVDRGSGNTIYF. The CDR3 DNA reads as TGTGCCAGTAGTGTCGACAGGGGCTCTGGAAACACCATATATTTT.

This clone was counted at least ten times. The V and J genes are TRBV6-1 and TRBJ1-1, with unresolved D. This CDR3 has 15 residues. Germline V gene data show CDR1 as MNHNS and CDR2 as SASEGT. Trimming left V 1 base short and J 1 base short, with 10 bases between. The CDR3 spells CASSEDPSQNTEAFF. The CDR3 nucleotides read TGTGCCAGCAGTGAAGACCCCAGTCAGAACACTGAAGCTTTCTTT.

The rearrangement links TRBV7-9 to TRBJ2-7; D gene unclear. The germline V gene has CDR1 SEHNR and CDR2 FQNEAQ (reference sequence). The CDR3 extends over 12 amino acids. Trimming took off 5 bases at V and 3 bases at J, with 8 bases between the two ends. Here the CDR3 DNA reads TGTGCCAGCAGCCCAGATTTCTACGAGCAGTACTTC. As protein: CASSPDFYEQYF.

The V and J genes are TRBV5-8 and TRBJ2-1, with 8 bases lining up with TRBD2. The CDR3 totals 17 residues. CDR1 and CDR2 (germline): SGHTS, YDEGEE. The trim removed 0 bases at V and 0 bases at J, leaving 5 bases unmatched. The CDR3 DNA reads as TGTGCCAGCAGCTTGGAACTAGCGGCTAACTCCTACAATGAGCAGTTCTTC. Protein: CASSLELAANSYNEQFF.

This chain's CDR3 is CASTPTTAFGYGYTF. The CDR3 DNA follows: TGTGCCAGCACTCCAACGACAGCTTTCGGCTATGGCTACACCTTC. V usage is TRBV2 and J usage is TRBJ1-2; TRBD1 is a possible D gene (5 bases). V shed 7 bases and J shed 4 bases, with 19 bases lying between them. The CDR3 totals 15 residues. Per the germline V gene, CDR1 is SNHLY and CDR2 is FYNNEI.

The chain carries TRBV7-9 and TRBJ2-4; 7 positions match TRBD2. The CDR3 length is 17 residues. CDR1 is SEHNR and CDR2 is FQNEAQ in the germline V gene (reference sequence). The ends lost 5 bases at V and 0 bases at J; junction bases unmatched: 10. CDR3: CASSPSRGELAKNIQYF. The CDR3 bases are TGTGCCAGCAGCCCGTCTCGGGGGGAGTTAGCCAAAAACATTCAGTACTTC.

This clone occurred a few times. The chain links TRBV28 to TRBJ1-6; 7 bases match TRBD1. From germline, CDR1 is MDHEN and CDR2 SYDVKM. The CDR3 contains 15 residues. Germline trimming cut 7 bases from V and 7 bases from J; bases unmatched to any gene: 10. The CDR3 DNA reads TGTGCCAGCACCAGGGGGGATCTAAACAATTCACCCCTCCACTTT. Its protein product is CASTRGDLNNSPLHF.

The chain is built from TRBV5-1 and TRBJ2-5; 13 bases fit TRBD2. The CDR3 has 17 amino acids. Germline CDR1 reads SGHRS; CDR2 reads YFSETQ. J gave up 5 bases and V 5 bases, and 12 bases lay outside the gene matches. CDR3 in amino acids: CASSNLLAGGSDETQYF. CDR3 bases: TGCGCCAGCAGTAACCTACTAGCGGGGGGGTCTGATGAGACCCAGTACTTC.

This clone was recorded a few times. This chain links TRBV4-1 with TRBJ2-5; D remains unclear. The DNA matches TRBJ2-7 better at its end, which makes the J call doubtful. The CDR3 has 16 amino acids. The germline V gene encodes CDR1 MGHRA and CDR2 YSYEKL. CDR3 in amino acids: CASSQASVVSSYEQYF. CDR3 bases: TGCGCCAGCAGCCAAGCCTCGGTCGTGAGCTCCTACGAGCAGTACTTC.

V is TRBV5-4 and J is TRBJ1-3; D perhaps matches TRBD1 (6 bases). CDR3 length: 15 residues. Trimming left V 2 bases short and J 8 bases short, with 17 bases between. Germline lookup yields CDR1 SGHNT and CDR2 YYREEE (reference sequence). The CDR3 sequence: CASSFGQSKGDTIYF. Here the CDR3 DNA reads TGTGCCAGCAGCTTCGGACAGAGTAAGGGTGACACCATATATTTT.

The rearrangement links TRBV11-2 to TRBJ1-1, with D hard to call. The germline gives CDR1 SGHAT, CDR2 FQNNGV. This CDR3 spans 16 amino acids. Between the trimmed V and J ends, which lost 1 base and 4 bases, there was a span of 16 bases. The CDR3 region has the DNA TGTGCCAGCAGCTTAGTCCAGGACGGGAGGACCACTGAAGCTTTCTTT. It translates to CASSLVQDGRTTEAFF. The full variable domain, with the rest looked up from reference TRBV11-2 and TRBJ1-1, is EAGVAQSPRYKIIEKRQSVAFWCNPISGHATLYWYQQILGQGPKLLIQFQNNGVVDDSQLPKDRFSAERLKGVDSTLKIQPAKLEDSAVYLCASSLVQDGRTTEAFFGQGTRLTVV.